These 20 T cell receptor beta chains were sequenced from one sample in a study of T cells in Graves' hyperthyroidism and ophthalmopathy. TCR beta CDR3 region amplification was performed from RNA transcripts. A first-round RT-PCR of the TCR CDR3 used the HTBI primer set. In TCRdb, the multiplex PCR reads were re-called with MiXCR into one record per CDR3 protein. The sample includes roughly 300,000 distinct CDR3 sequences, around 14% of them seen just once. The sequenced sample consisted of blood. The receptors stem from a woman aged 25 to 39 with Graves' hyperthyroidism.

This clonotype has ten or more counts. The CDR3 reads CSAREGGSGIGLNTQYF. The CDR3 DNA sequence: TGCAGTGCTAGAGAAGGGGGTAGCGGGATTGGTCTCAATACGCAGTATTTT. V is TRBV20-1 and J is TRBJ2-3, with 8 nucleotides matching TRBD2. The J segment lost 7 bases and the V segment lost 0 bases, leaving 15 bases of the junction unmatched. The CDR3 has 17 residues. CDR1 and CDR2 from the germline V gene are DFQATT and SNEGSKA (reference sequence).

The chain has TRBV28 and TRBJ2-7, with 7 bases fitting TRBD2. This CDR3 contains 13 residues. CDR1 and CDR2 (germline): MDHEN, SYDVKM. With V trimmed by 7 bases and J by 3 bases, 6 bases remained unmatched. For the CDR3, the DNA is TGTGCCAGCACTCCTAGCGGAATCTACGAGCAGTACTTC. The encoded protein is CASTPSGIYEQYF.

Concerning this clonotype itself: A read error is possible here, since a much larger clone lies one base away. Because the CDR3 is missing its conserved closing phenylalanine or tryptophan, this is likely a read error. The CDR3 bases are TGTGCTTGGGGGATAGGAAACACCATATATTCT. Translation: CAWGIGNTIYS. The V and J genes are TRBV28 and TRBJ1-3; TRBD1 is a possible D gene (5 bases). The CDR3 is 11 residues long. Germline values: CDR1 MDHEN, CDR2 SYDVKM.

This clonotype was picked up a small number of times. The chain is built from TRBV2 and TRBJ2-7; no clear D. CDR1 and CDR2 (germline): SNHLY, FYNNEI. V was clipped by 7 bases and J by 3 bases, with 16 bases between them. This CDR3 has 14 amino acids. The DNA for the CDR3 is TGTGCCAGCAACGCGGATAAGTGGGGCTACGAGCAGTACTTC. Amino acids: CASNADKWGYEQYF.

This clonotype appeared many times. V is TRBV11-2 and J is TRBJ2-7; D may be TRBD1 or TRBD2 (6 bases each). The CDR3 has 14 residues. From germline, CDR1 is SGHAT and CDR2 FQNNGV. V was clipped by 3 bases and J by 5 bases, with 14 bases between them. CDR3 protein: CASSLRLGGHEQYF. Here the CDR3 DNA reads TGTGCCAGCAGCTTGAGACTAGGGGGACACGAGCAGTACTTC. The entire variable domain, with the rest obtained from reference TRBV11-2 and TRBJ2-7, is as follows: EAGVAQSPRYKIIEKRQSVAFWCNPISGHATLYWYQQILGQGPKLLIQFQNNGVVDDSQLPKDRFSAERLKGVDSTLKIQPAKLEDSAVYLCASSLRLGGHEQYFGPGTRLTVT.

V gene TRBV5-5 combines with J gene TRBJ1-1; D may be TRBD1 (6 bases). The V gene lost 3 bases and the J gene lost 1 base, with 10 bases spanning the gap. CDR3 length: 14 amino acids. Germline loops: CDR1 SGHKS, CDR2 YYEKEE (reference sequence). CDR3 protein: CASSWDTTNTEAFF. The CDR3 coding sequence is TGTGCCAGCAGCTGGGACACAACGAACACTGAAGCTTTCTTT.

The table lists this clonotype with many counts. The chain's CDR3 is CASRPELAYGYTF. The CDR3 nucleotides read TGTGCCAGCAGGCCCGAATTGGCCTATGGCTACACCTTC. This chain connects TRBV2 to TRBJ1-2; D is undetermined. The CDR3 extends over 13 amino acids. Per germline, CDR1 SNHLY and CDR2 FYNNEI. V was cut by 6 bases and J by 4 bases, with 12 bases left in between.

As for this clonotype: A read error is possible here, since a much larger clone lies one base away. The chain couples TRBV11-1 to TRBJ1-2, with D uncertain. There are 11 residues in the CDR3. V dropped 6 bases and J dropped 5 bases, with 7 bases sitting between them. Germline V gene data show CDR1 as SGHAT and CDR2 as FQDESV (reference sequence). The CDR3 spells CASRPSYGYTF. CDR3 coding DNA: TGTGCCAGCAGGCCCTCGTATGGCTACACCTTC.

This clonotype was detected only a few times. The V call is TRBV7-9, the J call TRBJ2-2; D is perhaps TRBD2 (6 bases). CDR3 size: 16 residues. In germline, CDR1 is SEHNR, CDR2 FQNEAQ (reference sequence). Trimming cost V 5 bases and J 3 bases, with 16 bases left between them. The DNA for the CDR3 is TGTGCCAGCAGCCGTATACCGGGGGAGGACACCGGGGAGCTGTTTTTT. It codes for CASSRIPGEDTGELFF.

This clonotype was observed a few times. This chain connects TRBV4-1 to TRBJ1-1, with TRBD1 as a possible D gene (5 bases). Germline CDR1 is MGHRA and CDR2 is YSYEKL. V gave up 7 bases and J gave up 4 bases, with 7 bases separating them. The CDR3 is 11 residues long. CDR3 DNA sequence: TGCGCCAGCATGGGGCCCACTGAAGCTTTCTTT. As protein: CASMGPTEAFF.

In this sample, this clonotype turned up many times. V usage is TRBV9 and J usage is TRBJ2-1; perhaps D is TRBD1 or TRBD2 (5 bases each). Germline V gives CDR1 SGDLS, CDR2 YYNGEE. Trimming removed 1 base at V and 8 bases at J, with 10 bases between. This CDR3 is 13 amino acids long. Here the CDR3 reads CASSVRGADEQFF. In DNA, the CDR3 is TGTGCCAGCAGCGTAAGAGGGGCCGATGAGCAGTTCTTC. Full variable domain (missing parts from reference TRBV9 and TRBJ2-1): DSGVTQTPKHLITATGQRVTLRCSPRSGDLSVYWYQQSLDQGLQFLIQYYNGEERAKGNILERFSAQQFPDLHSELNLSSLELGDSALYFCASSVRGADEQFFGPGTRLTVL.

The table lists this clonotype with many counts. CDR3 region: CASSFRGEETQYF. Here the CDR3 DNA reads TGTGCCAGCAGCTTTCGAGGGGAAGAGACCCAGTACTTC. This chain joins TRBV5-8 and TRBJ2-5; the D gene could be TRBD1 or TRBD2 (5 bases each). Germline CDR1 is SGHTS and CDR2 is YDEGEE. Between the trimmed V and J ends, which lost 2 bases and 3 bases, there was a span of 8 bases. This CDR3 has 13 residues.

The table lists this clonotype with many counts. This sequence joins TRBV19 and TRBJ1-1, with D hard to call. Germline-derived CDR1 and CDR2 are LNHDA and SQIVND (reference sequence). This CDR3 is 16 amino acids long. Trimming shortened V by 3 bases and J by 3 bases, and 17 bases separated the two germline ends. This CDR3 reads CASSIGRVAIYTEAFF. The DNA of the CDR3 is TGTGCCAGTAGTATCGGACGGGTGGCTATTTACACTGAAGCTTTCTTT. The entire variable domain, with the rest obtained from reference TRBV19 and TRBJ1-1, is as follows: DGGITQSPKYLFRKEGQNVTLSCEQNLNHDAMYWYRQDPGQGLRLIYYSQIVNDFQKGDIAEGYSVSREKKESFPLTVTSAQKNPTAFYLCASSIGRVAIYTEAFFGQGTRLTVV.

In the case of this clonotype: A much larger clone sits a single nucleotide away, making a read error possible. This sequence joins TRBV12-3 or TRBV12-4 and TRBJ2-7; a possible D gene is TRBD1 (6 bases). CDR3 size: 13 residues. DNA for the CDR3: TGTGCCAGCAGTTTGGACAGCACCTACGAGCATTACTTC. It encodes CASSLDSTYEHYF.

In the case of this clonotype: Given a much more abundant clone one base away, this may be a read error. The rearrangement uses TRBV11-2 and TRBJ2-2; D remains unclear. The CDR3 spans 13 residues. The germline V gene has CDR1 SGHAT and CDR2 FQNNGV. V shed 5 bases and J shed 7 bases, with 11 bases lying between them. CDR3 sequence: CASSRPRIGELFF. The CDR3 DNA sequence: TGTGCCAGCAGCAGACCGCGAATCGGGGAGCTGTTTTTT.

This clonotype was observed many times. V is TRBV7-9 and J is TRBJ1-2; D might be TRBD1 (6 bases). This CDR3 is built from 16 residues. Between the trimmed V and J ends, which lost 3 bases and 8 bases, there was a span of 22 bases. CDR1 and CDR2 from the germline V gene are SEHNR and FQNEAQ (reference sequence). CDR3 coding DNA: TGTGCCAGCAGCTTTGCCGCAGACACCAGGGGCCGGGGCTACACCTTC. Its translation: CASSFAADTRGRGYTF.

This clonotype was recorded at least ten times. CDR3 nucleotide sequence: TGTGCCTGGAGTGTACAAGGGCTCAGCACAGATACGCAGTATTTT. Protein product: CAWSVQGLSTDTQYF. The rearrangement links TRBV30 to TRBJ2-3; no definite D call. The germline V gene has CDR1 GTSNPN and CDR2 SVGIG (reference sequence). V lost 0 bases, J lost 0 bases, and 10 bases lay in between. The CDR3 loop spans 15 amino acids. The full variable domain, its missing parts supplied by reference TRBV30 and TRBJ2-3, is SQTIHQWPATLVQPVGSPLSLECTVEGTSNPNLYWYRQAAGRGLQLLFYSVGIGQISSEVPQNLSASRPQDRQFILSSKKLLLSDSGFYLCAWSVQGLSTDTQYFGPGTRLTVL.

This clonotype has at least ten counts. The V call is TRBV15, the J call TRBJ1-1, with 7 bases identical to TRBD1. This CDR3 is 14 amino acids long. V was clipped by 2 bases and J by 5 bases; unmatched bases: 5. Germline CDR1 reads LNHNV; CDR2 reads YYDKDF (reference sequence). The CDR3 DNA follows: TGTGCCACCAGCAGAAACAGGGGTTGGACTGAAGCTTTCTTT. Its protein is CATSRNRGWTEAFF.

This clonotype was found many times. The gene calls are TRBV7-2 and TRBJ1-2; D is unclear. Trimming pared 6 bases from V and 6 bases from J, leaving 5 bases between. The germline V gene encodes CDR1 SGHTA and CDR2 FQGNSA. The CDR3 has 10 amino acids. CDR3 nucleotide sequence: TGTGCCAGCAGTGGAAATGGCTACACCTTC. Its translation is CASSGNGYTF.

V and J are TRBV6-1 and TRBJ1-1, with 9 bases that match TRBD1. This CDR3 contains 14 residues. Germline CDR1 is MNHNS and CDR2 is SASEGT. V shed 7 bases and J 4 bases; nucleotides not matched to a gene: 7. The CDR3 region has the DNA TGTGCCAGCATGTTCCGGGACAGGGCCACTGAAGCTTTCTTT. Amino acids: CASMFRDRATEAFF.